This T cell receptor beta chain appears in the sequencing data of a study of T-cell reconstitution after alpha-beta-depleted transplantation in children. Findings and limits, study-wide: Several hundred graft clones that had expanded were reportedly the source of alpha-beta T cells about two months after transplant. From newly produced T cells came most of the T-cell counts and diversity one year after transplant.

The TCRbeta library was prepared with unique molecular identifiers. A single record per CDR3 protein comes from TCRdb applying MiXCR to the PCR reads. The sample comprises about 830,000 distinct CDR3 sequences, around 17% of which are singletons, and 5% rests with the top ten. CDR1 and CDR2 from the germline V gene are SNHLY and FYNNEI. This CDR3 contains 16 residues. V shed 8 bases, J shed 0 bases, and the junction held 6 bases outside the gene matches. This clonotype was observed a few times. Its cognate antigen is unknown. V and J are TRBV2 and TRBJ2-6; 8 bases are a match to TRBD1. The sample consisted of PBMCs, mostly from graft donor cells, taken 360 days after TCRalphabeta/CD19-depleted stem cell transplant. The source of this sequence is a male patient younger than 18 who had a stem cell transplant for acute lymphoblastic leukemia, so the T cells may come from the graft donor. Here the CDR3 reads CASGAGGTSGANVLTF. The CDR3 nucleotides are TGTGCCAGCGGGGCAGGGGGCACCTCTGGGGCCAACGTCCTGACTTTC.